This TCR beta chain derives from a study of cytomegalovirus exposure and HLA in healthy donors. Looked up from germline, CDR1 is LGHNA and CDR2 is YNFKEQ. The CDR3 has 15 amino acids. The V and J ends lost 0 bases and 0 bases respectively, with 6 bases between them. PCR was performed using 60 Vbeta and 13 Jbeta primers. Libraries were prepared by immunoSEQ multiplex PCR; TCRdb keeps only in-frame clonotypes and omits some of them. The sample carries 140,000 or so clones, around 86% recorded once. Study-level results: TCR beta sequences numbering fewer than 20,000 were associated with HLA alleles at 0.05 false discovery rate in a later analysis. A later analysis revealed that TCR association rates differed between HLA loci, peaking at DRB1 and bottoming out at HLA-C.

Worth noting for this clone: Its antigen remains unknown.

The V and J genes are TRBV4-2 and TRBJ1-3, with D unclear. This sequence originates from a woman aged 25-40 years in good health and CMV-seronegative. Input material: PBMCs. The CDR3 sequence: CASSQDQDSGNTIYF. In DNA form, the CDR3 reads TGTGCCAGCAGCCAAGATCAGGACTCTGGAAACACCATATATTTT.